A selection of T cell receptor beta chains follows, all from one sample in a study of PD-1 blockade in classical Hodgkin lymphoma. The table came from immunoSEQ multiplex PCR; TCRdb's copy has only in-frame clones and leaves some out. The sample carries some 16,000 clones, roughly 90% recorded once. Specimen: CD4+ T cells from blood. The receptors were sampled from a human donor with classical Hodgkin lymphoma. CDR3s include the opening cysteine and the closing phenylalanine or tryptophan. The order of the fields is clone size, J gene, V gene, D gene, CDR3 DNA, CDR3 protein. D genes are given only for firm matches. Expanded clones are given a class, and other clones once, few, many or no size at all.

>few|TRBJ2-7|TRBV2|-
TGTGCCAGCGCCACGGCCTACGAGCAGTACTTC
CASATAYEQYF
>-|TRBJ2-1|TRBV4-2|TRBD1
TGTGCCAGCAGCCAGGACGGGACAGGGTTTGATGAGCAGTTCTTC
CASSQDGTGFDEQFF
>-|TRBJ2-3|TRBV11-2|TRBD2
TGTGCCAGCAGCCTCCTAGCGGGAGTGGTCCCAGAGAGTACGCAGTATTTT
CASSLLAGVVPESTQYF
>-|TRBJ1-1|TRBV13|TRBD1
TGTGCCAGCAGCGTTGGGACAGGGGGAACTCTGGCTGAAGCTTTCTTT
CASSVGTGGTLAEAFF
>-|TRBJ2-1|TRBV6-1|-
TGTGCCAGCAGTGAAGCCGGCGCTCACAATGAGCAGTTCTTC
CASSEAGAHNEQFF
>-|TRBJ2-3|TRBV7-2|-
TGTGCCAGCAGCTTAGGATTAAGCACAGATACGCAGTATTTT
CASSLGLSTDTQYF
>-|TRBJ1-1|TRBV6-1|-
TGTGCCAGCTCGGGGAGAACGAACACTGAAGCTTTCTTT
CASSGRTNTEAFF
>-|TRBJ2-3|TRBV7-2|-
TGTGCCAGCAGCTTAGTCGTTGGCACAGATACGCAGTATTTT
CASSLVVGTDTQYF
>-|TRBJ2-1|TRBV10-3|-
TGTGCCATCAGTCCCCCGGGGGACAATGAGCAGTTCTTC
CAISPPGDNEQFF
>-|TRBJ2-7|TRBV28|-
TGTGCCAGCAGCCCGGGGCCTTTCGGCGGGATCTACGAGCAGTACTTC
CASSPGPFGGIYEQYF
>-|TRBJ1-1|TRBV6-5|-
TGTGCCAGCACCGACGGGGGGAGTGAAGCTTTCTTT
CASTDGGSEAFF
>-|TRBJ2-2|TRBV5-6|-
TGTGCCAGCAGCTTGCGGGACAAGGGCACCGGGGAGCTGTTTTTT
CASSLRDKGTGELFF
>-|TRBJ2-2|TRBV7-2|-
TGTGCCAGCAGCTTAGTCCCAGGGTCGGGCACCGGGGAGCTGTTTTTT
CASSLVPGSGTGELFF
>few|TRBJ2-7|TRBV19|-
TGTGCCAGTAGTATGCTTGGCGTAAGATCCTACGAGCAGTACTTC
CASSMLGVRSYEQYF
>-|TRBJ2-7|TRBV7-6|-
TGTGCCAGCAGCTTAGGGCCCTTAAGTGGCTACGAGCAGTACTTC
CASSLGPLSGYEQYF
>-|TRBJ2-2|TRBV28|-
TGTGCCTCGCAAGCCGGGGAGCTGTTTTTT
CASQAGELFF
>-|TRBJ1-3|TRBV5-5|-
TGTGCCAGCAGCTTCCCGCGGGGCTCTGGAAACACCATATATTTT
CASSFPRGSGNTIYF
>once|TRBJ1-6|TRBV30|-
TGTGCCTGGACCGATAGACGGGATTCACCCCTCCACTTT
CAWTDRRDSPLHF
>-|TRBJ1-2|TRBV2|TRBD1
TGTGCCAGCAGCGGACAGGGGGCTAACTATGGCTACACCTTC
CASSGQGANYGYTF
>once|TRBJ2-5|TRBV4-1|-
TGCGCCAGCAGCCGAAGGGAGACCCAGTACTTC
CASSRRETQYF
>-|TRBJ2-2|TRBV30|-
TGTGCCTGGAGTCCACCGGGACGGAGGCTGTTTTTT
CAWSPPGRRLFF
>-|TRBJ2-5|TRBV5-1|TRBD1
TGCGCCAGCAGCCCACGACAGGGGGAGGGAGAGACCCAGTACTTC
CASSPRQGEGETQYF
>-|TRBJ1-1|TRBV2|-
TGTGCCAGCAGAGACCGGGGGCTCACGGACACTGAAGCTTTCTTT
CASRDRGLTDTEAFF
>-|TRBJ1-2|TRBV28|-
TGTGCCAGCGGGCCTCGGGGCTACACCTTC
CASGPRGYTF
>-|TRBJ1-2|TRBV7-2|-
TGTGCCAGCAGCTTAGAGGGTGGGGGGACATATGGCTACACCTTC
CASSLEGGGTYGYTF
>-|TRBJ1-2|TRBV5-6|-
TGTGCCAGCAGCTTGGGTCAGAGCTATGGCTACACCTTC
CASSLGQSYGYTF
>-|TRBJ1-1|TRBV28|-
TGTGCCAGCAGTTGGGGGGTGCAAGGGACTGAAGCTTTCTTT
CASSWGVQGTEAFF
>-|TRBJ2-1|TRBV9|-
TGTGCCAGCAGCGCCGGGTATACGTCCTACAATGAGCAGTTCTTC
CASSAGYTSYNEQFF
>-|TRBJ2-1|TRBV7-3|TRBD2
TGTGCCAGCAGCTCCTTCGGGGGAGGGGCCTACAATGAGCAGTTCTTC
CASSSFGGGAYNEQFF
>-|TRBJ1-2|TRBV5-4|-
TGTGCCAGCAGCTTGAGGGTGATAGGGGGCTACACCTTC
CASSLRVIGGYTF
>-|TRBJ1-6|TRBV27|-
TGTGCCAGCAGGGCCACAGGATCCTATAATTCACCCCTCCACTTT
CASRATGSYNSPLHF
>-|TRBJ1-5|TRBV7-2|TRBD1
TGTGCCAGCAGCTCACAGGGGTCGTCTCAGCCCCAGCATTTT
CASSSQGSSQPQHF
>-|TRBJ1-1|TRBV7-9|TRBD1
TGTGCCGGACGGGACAGACGGATGAACACTGAAGCTTTCTTT
CAGRDRRMNTEAFF